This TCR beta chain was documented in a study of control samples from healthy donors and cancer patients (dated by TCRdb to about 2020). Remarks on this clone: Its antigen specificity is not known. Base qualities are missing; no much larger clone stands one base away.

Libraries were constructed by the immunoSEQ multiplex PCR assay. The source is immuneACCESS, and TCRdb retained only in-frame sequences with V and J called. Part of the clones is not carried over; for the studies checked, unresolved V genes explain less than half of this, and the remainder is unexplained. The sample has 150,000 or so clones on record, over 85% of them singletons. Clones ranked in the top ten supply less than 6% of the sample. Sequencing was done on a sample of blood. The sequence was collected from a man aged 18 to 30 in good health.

CDR3 protein: CASSPDGDGYSYNSPLHF. The base sequence is TGTGCCAGCAGTCCCGATGGGGACGGGTACTCCTATAATTCACCCCTCCACTTT. The V gene is TRBV2 and the J gene is TRBJ1-6; 5 matching bases give a weak D call of TRBD1. The CDR3 sequence holds 18 residues, the cysteine and phenylalanine included. Here the CDR3 DNA is all that survives: 54 bases in frame from base 1. V is clipped by 5 bases and J by 0 bases, and the sequence between their germline boundaries is 17 bases long. For CDR1 and CDR2, the germline V gene lists SNHLY and FYNNEI.